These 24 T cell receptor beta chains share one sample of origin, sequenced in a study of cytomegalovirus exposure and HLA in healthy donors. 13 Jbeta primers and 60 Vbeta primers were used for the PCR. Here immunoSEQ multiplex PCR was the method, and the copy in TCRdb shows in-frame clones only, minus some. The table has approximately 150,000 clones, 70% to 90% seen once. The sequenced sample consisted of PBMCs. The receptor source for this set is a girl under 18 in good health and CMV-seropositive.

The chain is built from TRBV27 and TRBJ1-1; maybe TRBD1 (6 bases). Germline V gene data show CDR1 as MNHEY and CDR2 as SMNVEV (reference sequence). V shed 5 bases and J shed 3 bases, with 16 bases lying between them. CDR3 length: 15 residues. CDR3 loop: CASSQSGGGDTEAFF. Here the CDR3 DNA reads TGTGCCAGCAGTCAAAGCGGGGGCGGGGACACTGAAGCTTTCTTT.

CDR3 sequence reads: CASSSYPGQIYYGYTF. The CDR3 DNA reads as TGTGCCAGCAGCTCCTACCCGGGACAGATTTACTATGGCTACACCTTC. The chain has TRBV7-8 and TRBJ1-2; 7 nucleotides match TRBD1. J gave up 3 bases and V 4 bases, and 11 bases lay outside the gene matches. This CDR3 comprises 16 residues. CDR1 is SGHVS and CDR2 is FQNEAQ in the germline V gene.

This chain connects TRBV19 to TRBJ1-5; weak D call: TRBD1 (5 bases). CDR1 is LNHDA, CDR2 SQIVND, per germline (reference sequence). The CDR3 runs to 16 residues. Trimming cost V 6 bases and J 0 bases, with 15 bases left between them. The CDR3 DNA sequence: TGTGCCAGTAGGGAGACAGCCGAAATTAGCAATCAGCCCCAGCATTTT. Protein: CASRETAEISNQPQHF. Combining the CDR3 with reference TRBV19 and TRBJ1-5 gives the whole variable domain DGGITQSPKYLFRKEGQNVTLSCEQNLNHDAMYWYRQDPGQGLRLIYYSQIVNDFQKGDIAEGYSVSREKKESFPLTVTSAQKNPTAFYLCASRETAEISNQPQHFGDGTRLSIL.

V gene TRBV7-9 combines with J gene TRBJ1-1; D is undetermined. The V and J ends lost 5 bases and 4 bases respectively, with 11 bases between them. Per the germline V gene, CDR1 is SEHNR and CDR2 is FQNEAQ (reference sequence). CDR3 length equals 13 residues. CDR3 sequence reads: CASSPRAGTEAFF. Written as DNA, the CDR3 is TGTGCCAGCAGCCCCCGAGCTGGCACTGAAGCTTTCTTT.

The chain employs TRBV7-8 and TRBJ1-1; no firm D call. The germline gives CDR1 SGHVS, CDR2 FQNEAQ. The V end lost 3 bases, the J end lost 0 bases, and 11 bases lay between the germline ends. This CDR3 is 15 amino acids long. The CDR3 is CASSLTHGLNTEAFF. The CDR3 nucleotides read TGTGCCAGCAGCTTGACACACGGCTTGAACACTGAAGCTTTCTTT.

The DNA for the CDR3 is TGTGCCAGCAACAACAGGGCGGGCGGCTATGGCTACACCTTC. Residues: CASNNRAGGYGYTF. The chain has TRBV6-5 and TRBJ1-2; tentative D call: TRBD1 (6 bases). The length of the CDR3 is 14 residues. Looked up from germline, CDR1 is MNHEY and CDR2 is SVGAGI. With 7 bases removed from V and 4 bases from J, the gap between germline ends came to 16 bases.

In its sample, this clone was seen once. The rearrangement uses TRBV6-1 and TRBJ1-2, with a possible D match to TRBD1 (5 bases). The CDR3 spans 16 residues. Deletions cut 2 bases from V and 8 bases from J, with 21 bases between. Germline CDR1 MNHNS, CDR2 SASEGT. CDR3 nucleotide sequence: TGTGCCAGCAGTGAATTGGCAGGGTATCTGATCGACGGCTACACCTTC. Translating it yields CASSELAGYLIDGYTF.

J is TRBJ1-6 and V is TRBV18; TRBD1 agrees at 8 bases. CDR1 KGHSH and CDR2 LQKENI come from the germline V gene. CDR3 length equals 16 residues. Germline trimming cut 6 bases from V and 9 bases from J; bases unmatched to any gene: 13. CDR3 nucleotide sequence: TGTGCCAGCTCCCATTTTCCGGGACAGGCCTTTTCACCCCTCCACTTT. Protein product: CASSHFPGQAFSPLHF. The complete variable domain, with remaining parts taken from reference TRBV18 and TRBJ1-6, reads NAGVMQNPRHLVRRRGQEARLRCSPMKGHSHVYWYRQLPEEGLKFMVYLQKENIIDESGMPKERFSAEFPKEGPSILRIQQVVRGDSAAYFCASSHFPGQAFSPLHFGNGTRLTVT.

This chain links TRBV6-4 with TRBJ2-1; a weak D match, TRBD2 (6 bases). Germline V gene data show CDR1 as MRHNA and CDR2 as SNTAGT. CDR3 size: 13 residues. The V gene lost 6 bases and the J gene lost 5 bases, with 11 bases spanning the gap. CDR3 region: CASSLGTHNEQFF. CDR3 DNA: TGTGCCAGCAGCCTGGGGACTCACAATGAGCAGTTCTTC.

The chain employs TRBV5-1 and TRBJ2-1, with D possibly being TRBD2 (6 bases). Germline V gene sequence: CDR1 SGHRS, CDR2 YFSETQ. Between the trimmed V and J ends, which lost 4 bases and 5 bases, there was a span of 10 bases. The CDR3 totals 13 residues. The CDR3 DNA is TGCGCCAGCAGCCCCGGACTAAACAATGAGCAGTTCTTC. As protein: CASSPGLNNEQFF.

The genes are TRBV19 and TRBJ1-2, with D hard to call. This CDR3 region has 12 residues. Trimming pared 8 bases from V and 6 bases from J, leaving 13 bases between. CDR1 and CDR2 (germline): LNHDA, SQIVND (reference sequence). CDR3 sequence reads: CASREGSHGYTF. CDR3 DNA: TGTGCCAGTCGGGAGGGTTCGCATGGCTACACCTTC.

CDR3 DNA: TGTGCCAGCAGTTACTCGATGGGGGGACGCGGCTATGGCTACACCTTC. As protein: CASSYSMGGRGYGYTF. The rearrangement uses TRBV6-5 and TRBJ1-2, with TRBD1 as a possible D gene (5 bases). V was shortened by 0 bases and J by 4 bases, with 15 bases between the two germline ends. The CDR3 spans 16 residues. Germline loops: CDR1 MNHEY, CDR2 SVGAGI.

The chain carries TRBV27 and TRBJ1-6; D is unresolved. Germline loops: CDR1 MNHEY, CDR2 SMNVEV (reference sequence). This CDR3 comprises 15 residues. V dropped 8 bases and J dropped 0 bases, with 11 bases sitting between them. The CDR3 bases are TGTGCCAGCCTACCCTCTCGCTCCTATAATTCACCCCTCCACTTT. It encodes CASLPSRSYNSPLHF.

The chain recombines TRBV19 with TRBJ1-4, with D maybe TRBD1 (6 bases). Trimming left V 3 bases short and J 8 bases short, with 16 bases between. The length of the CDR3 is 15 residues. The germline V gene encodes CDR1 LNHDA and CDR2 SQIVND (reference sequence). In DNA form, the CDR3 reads TGTGCCAGTAGTATCTCGCCAGGGGTTTTGGAAAAACTGTTTTTT. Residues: CASSISPGVLEKLFF.

CDR3 loop: CASSVAQGAYEQYF. As DNA, the CDR3 is TGTGCCAGCAGCGTAGCGCAGGGGGCGTACGAGCAGTACTTC. The chain recombines TRBV9 with TRBJ2-7, with 8 positions matching TRBD1. Germline assignment: CDR1 SGDLS and CDR2 YYNGEE. The CDR3 is 14 residues long. The junction had 3 bases not matched to a gene; V was cut back by 0 bases and J by 4 bases.

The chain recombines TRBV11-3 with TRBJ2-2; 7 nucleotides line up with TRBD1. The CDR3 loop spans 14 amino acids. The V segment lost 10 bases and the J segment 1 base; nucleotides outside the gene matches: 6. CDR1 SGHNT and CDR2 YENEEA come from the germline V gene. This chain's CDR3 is CATRDRVNTGELFF. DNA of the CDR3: TGTGCCACCCGCGACAGGGTGAACACCGGGGAGCTGTTTTTT.

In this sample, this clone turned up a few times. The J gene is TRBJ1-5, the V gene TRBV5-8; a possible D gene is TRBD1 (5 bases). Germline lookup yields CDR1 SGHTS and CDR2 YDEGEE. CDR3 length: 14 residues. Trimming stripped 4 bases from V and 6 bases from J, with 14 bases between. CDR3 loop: CASSRGGAGQPQHF. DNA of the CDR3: TGTGCCAGCAGCCGTGGCGGGGCGGGTCAGCCCCAGCATTTT.

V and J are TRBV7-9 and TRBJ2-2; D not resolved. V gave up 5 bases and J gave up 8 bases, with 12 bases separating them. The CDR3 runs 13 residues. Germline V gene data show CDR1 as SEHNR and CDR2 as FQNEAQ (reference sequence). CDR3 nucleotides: TGTGCCAGCAGCCCACAAGCCGGGGGGGAGCTGTTTTTT. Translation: CASSPQAGGELFF.

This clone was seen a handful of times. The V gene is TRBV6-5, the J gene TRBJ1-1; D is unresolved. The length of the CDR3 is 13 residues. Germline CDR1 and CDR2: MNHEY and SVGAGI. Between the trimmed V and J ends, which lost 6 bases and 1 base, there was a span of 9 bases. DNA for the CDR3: TGTGCCAGCAGGAGGAGCAAGAACACTGAAGCTTTCTTT. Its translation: CASRRSKNTEAFF.

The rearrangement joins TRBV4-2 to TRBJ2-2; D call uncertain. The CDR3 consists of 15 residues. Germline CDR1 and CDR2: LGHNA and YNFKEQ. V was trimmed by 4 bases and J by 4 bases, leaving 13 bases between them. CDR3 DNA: TGTGCCAGCAGCCCCGAGCAGGTCGGCACCGGGGAGCTGTTTTTT. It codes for CASSPEQVGTGELFF.

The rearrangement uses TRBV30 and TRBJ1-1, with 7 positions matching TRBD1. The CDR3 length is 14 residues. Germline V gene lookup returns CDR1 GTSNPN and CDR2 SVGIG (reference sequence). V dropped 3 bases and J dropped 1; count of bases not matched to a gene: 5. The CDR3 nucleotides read TGTGCCTGGAGAAGAGGGACAGCGAACACTGAAGCTTTCTTT. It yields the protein CAWRRGTANTEAFF.

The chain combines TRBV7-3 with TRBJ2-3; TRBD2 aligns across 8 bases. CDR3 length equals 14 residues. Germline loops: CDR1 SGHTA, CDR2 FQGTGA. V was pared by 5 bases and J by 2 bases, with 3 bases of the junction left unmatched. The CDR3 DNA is TGTGCCAGCAGCCAGCGGGGGACCACAGATACGCAGTATTTT. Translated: CASSQRGTTDTQYF.

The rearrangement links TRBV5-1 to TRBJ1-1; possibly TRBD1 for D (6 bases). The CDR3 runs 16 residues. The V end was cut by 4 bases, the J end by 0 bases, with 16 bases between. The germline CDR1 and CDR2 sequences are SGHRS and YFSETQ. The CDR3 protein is CASSDGAGVMNTEAFF. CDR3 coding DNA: TGCGCCAGCAGCGACGGAGCAGGGGTCATGAACACTGAAGCTTTCTTT. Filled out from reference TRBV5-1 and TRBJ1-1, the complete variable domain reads KAGVTQTPRYLIKTRGQQVTLSCSPISGHRSVSWYQQTPGQGLQFLFEYFSETQRNKGNFPGRFSGRQFSNSRSEMNVSTLELGDSALYLCASSDGAGVMNTEAFFGQGTRLTVV.

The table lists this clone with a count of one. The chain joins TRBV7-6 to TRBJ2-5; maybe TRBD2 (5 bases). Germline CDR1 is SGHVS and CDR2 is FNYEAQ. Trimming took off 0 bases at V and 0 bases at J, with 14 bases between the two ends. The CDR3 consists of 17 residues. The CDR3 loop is CASSLARLATYQETQYF. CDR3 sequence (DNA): TGTGCCAGCAGCTTAGCTAGGTTAGCGACGTACCAAGAGACCCAGTACTTC.